This T cell receptor (beta chain) was profiled in a study of T-cell reconstitution after alpha-beta-depleted transplantation in children. Preparation of the TCRbeta library involved a method that used unique molecular identifiers. TCRdb re-analysed the PCR reads in MiXCR, keeping a single row per CDR3 protein. Of roughly 150,000 distinct CDR3 sequences listed, roughly 10% were seen once; the top ten hold 13%. The table lists this clonotype with many counts. What it binds is not known. The junction had 6 bases not matched to a gene; V was cut back by 1 base and J by 4 bases. The length of the CDR3 is 16 residues. Germline CDR1 reads MGHRA; CDR2 reads YSYEKL. Study conclusions and caveats: When one year had passed after transplant, most T-cell counts and diversity came from newly produced T cells. After transplant, at about two months, alpha-beta T cells were reportedly derived from several hundred expanded graft clones.

The chain has TRBV4-1 and TRBJ2-3, with 9 positions matching TRBD2. The specimen was PBMCs, collected before TCRalphabeta/CD19-depleted stem cell transplant. The source of this sequence is a boy under 10 years old with acute myeloid leukemia, due to receive a stem cell transplant. The CDR3 coding sequence is TGCGCCAGCAGCCAAGTTCCAGCGGGAGGTTCAGATACGCAGTATTTT. Translation gives CASSQVPAGGSDTQYF.